The clone carrying this TCR beta chain appeared a few times. Its antigen is still unknown. Trimming removed 5 bases from V and 4 bases from J; junction bases left unmatched: 12. The CDR3 consists of 16 residues. Germline V lookup: CDR1 LNHDA, CDR2 SQIVND (reference sequence). The sample is drawn from a study of long-term antiretroviral therapy in people with HIV. Across the study: The 2015 immediate-ART recommendation came about a decade after the earliest samples. Findings of the study overall: The study found narrower CDR3 length ranges in HIV repertoires than in controls.

The assay, immunoSEQ v3.0, was run at survey level. Sequencing was intended to reach about 35,000-50,000 T-cell genomes per sample. Clones were sequenced by immunoSEQ multiplex PCR, and TCRdb holds only the in-frame ones, with some missing. The sample includes 25,000 to 30,000 clones, approximately 81% of them seen just once. The V and J genes are TRBV19 and TRBJ1-2; TRBD1 matches 8 bases. The receptor's source is a middle-aged man with HIV. Here the sequenced sample was unsorted PBMCs, taken 3 years after starting antiretroviral therapy. CDR3 bases: TGTGCCAGTAGTCCGGACGAGGGGGACAGGTCCTATGGCTACACCTTC. It codes for CASSPDEGDRSYGYTF. Drawing the rest from reference TRBV19 and TRBJ1-2, the complete variable domain is DGGITQSPKYLFRKEGQNVTLSCEQNLNHDAMYWYRQDPGQGLRLIYYSQIVNDFQKGDIAEGYSVSREKKESFPLTVTSAQKNPTAFYLCASSPDEGDRSYGYTFGSGTRLTVV.